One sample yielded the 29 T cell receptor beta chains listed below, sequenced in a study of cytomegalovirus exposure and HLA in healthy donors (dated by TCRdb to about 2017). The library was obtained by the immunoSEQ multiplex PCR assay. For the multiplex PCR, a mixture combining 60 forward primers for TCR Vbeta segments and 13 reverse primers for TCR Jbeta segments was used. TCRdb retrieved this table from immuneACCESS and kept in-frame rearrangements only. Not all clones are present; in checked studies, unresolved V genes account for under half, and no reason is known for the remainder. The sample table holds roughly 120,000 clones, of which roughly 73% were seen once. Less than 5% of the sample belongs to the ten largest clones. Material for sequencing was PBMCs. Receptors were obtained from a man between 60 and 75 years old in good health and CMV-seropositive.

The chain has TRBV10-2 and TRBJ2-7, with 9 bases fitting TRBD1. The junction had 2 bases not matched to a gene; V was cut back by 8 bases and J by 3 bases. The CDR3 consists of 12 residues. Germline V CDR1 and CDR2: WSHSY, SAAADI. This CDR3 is CASETGGYEQYF. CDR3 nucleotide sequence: TGCGCCAGCGAGACAGGGGGCTACGAGCAGTACTTC.

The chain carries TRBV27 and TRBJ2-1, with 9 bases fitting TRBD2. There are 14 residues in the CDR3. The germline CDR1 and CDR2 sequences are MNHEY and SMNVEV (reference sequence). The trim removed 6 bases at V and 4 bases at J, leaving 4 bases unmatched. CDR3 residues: CASRERGVYNEQFF. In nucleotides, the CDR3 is TGTGCCAGCAGGGAGCGGGGGGTATACAATGAGCAGTTCTTC.

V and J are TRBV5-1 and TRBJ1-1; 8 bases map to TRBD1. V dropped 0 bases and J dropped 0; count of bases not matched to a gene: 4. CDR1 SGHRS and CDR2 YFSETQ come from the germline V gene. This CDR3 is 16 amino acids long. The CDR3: CASSLAGGSLNTEAFF. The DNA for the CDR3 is TGCGCCAGCAGCTTGGCAGGGGGCAGTTTGAACACTGAAGCTTTCTTT.

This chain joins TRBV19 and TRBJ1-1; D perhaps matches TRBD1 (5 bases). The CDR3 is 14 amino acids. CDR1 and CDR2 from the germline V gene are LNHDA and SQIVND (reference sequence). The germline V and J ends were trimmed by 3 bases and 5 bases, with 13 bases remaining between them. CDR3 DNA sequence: TGTGCCAGTAGTATGTCGGGGGGGGTTACTGAAGCTTTCTTT. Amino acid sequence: CASSMSGGVTEAFF.

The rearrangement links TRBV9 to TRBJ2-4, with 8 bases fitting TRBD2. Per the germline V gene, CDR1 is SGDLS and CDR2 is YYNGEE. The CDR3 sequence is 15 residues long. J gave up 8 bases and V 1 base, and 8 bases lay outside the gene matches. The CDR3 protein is CASSVSGGPWDIQYF. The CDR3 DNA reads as TGTGCCAGCAGCGTATCGGGGGGGCCCTGGGACATTCAGTACTTC.

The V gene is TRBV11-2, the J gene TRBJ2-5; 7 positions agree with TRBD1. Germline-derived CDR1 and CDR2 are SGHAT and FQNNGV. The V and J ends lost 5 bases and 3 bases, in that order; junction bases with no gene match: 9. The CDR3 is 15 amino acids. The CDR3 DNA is TGTGCCAGCAGCCGGTGGACAGGCAACAAAGAGACCCAGTACTTC. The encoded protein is CASSRWTGNKETQYF. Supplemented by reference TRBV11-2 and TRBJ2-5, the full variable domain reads EAGVAQSPRYKIIEKRQSVAFWCNPISGHATLYWYQQILGQGPKLLIQFQNNGVVDDSQLPKDRFSAERLKGVDSTLKIQPAKLEDSAVYLCASSRWTGNKETQYFGPGTRLLVL.

The chain's CDR3 is CASRLSGATDTQYF. The CDR3 bases are TGTGCCAGCAGACTTAGCGGGGCCACAGATACGCAGTATTTT. The chain uses TRBV7-2 and TRBJ2-3; 8 bases are a match to TRBD2. The J segment lost 2 bases and the V segment lost 6 bases, leaving 4 bases of the junction unmatched. This CDR3 contains 14 residues. CDR1 and CDR2 (germline): SGHTA, FQGNSA. The full variable domain, its missing parts supplied by reference TRBV7-2 and TRBJ2-3, is GAGVSQSPSNKVTEKGKDVELRCDPISGHTALYWYRQSLGQGLEFLIYFQGNSAPDKSGLPSDRFSAERTGGSVSTLTIQRTQQEDSAVYLCASRLSGATDTQYFGPGTRLTVL.

CDR3: CSARQDEQFF. The CDR3 nucleotides read TGCAGTGCTAGGCAGGATGAGCAGTTCTTC. The rearrangement joins TRBV20-1 to TRBJ2-1; no reliable D call. This CDR3 is built from 10 residues. V lost 3 bases, J lost 8 bases, and 5 bases lay in between. Germline CDR1 and CDR2: DFQATT and SNEGSKA (reference sequence).

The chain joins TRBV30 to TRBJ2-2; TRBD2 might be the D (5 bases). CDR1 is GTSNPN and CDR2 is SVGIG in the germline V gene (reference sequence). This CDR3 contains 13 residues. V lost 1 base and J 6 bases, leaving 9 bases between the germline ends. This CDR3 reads CAWSGLAAGELFF. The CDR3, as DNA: TGTGCCTGGAGTGGGCTAGCTGCCGGGGAGCTGTTTTTT.

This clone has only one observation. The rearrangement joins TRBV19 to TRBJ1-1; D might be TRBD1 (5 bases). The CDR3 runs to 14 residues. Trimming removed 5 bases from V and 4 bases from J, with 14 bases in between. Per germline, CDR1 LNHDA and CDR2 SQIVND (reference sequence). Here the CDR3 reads CASSAQGGVTEAFF. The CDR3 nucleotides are TGTGCCAGTAGTGCGCAGGGCGGGGTCACTGAAGCTTTCTTT.

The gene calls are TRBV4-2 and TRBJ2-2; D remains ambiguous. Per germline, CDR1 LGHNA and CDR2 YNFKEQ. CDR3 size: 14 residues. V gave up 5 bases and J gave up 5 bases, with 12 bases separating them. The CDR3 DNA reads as TGTGCCAGCAGCTCTCCGGCAGGAACCGGGGAGCTGTTTTTT. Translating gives CASSSPAGTGELFF.

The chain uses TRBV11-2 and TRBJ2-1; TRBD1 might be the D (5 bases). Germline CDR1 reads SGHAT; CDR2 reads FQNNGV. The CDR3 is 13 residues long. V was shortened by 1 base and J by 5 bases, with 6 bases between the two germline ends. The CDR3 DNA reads TGTGCCAGCAGCTTAGGACAGAACAATGAGCAGTTCTTC. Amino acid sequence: CASSLGQNNEQFF.

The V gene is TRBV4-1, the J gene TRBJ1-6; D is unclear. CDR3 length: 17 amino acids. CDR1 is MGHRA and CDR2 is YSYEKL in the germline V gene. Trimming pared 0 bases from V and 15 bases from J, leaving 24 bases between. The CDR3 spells CASSQDEAGGLAIGLHF. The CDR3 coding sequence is TGCGCCAGCAGCCAAGATGAAGCGGGCGGGCTGGCAATTGGCCTCCACTTT.

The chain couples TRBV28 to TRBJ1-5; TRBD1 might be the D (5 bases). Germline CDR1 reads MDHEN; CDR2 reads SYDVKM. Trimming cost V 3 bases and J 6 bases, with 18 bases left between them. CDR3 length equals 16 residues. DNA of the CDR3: TGTGCCAGCAGTTTCGGGGACCTGGGGGGAGGTCAGCCCCAGCATTTT. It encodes CASSFGDLGGGQPQHF.

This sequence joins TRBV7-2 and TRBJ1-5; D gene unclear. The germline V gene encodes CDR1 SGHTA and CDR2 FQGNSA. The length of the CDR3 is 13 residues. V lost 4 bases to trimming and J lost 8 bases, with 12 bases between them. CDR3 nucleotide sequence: TGTGCCAGCAGCTCTCAGGCAGAAGAGCCCCAGCATTTT. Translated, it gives CASSSQAEEPQHF.

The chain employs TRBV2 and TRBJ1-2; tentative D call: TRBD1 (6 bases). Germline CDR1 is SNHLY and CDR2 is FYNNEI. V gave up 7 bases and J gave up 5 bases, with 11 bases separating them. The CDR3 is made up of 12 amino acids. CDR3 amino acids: CASNPGVYGYTF. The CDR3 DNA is TGTGCCAGCAACCCAGGGGTTTATGGCTACACCTTC. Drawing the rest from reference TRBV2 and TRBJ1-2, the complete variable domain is EPEVTQTPSHQVTQMGQEVILRCVPISNHLYFYWYRQILGQKVEFLVSFYNNEISEKSEIFDDQFSVERPDGSNFTLKIRSTKLEDSAMYFCASNPGVYGYTFGSGTRLTVV.

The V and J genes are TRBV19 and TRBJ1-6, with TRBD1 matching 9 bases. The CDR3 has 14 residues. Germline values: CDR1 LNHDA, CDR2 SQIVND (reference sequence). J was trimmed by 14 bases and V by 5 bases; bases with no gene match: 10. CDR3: CASSWTGARKSLHF. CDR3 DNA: TGTGCCAGTAGTTGGACAGGGGCTAGAAAATCCCTCCACTTT.

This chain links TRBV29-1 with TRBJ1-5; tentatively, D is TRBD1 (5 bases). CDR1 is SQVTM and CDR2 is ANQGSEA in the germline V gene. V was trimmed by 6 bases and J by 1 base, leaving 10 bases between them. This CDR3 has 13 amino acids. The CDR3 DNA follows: TGCAGCGTCAGCCAGGGAAGCAATCAGCCCCAGCATTTT. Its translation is CSVSQGSNQPQHF.

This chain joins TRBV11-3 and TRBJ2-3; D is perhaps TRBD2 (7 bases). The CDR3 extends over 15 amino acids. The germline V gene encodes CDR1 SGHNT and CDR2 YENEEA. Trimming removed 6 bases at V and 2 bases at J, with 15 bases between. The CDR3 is CASSRGGANTDTQYF. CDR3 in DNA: TGTGCCAGCAGTAGAGGGGGGGCCAACACAGATACGCAGTATTTT.

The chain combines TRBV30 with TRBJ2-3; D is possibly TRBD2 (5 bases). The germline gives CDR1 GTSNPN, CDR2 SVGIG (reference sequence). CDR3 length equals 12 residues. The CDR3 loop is CARERDTDTQYF. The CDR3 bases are TGTGCAAGGGAGAGAGACACAGATACGCAGTATTTT.

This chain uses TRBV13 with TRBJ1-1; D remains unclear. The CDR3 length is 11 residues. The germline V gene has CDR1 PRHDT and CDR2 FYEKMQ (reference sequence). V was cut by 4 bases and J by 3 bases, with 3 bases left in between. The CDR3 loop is CASSSDTEAFF. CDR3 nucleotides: TGTGCCAGCAGCTCCGACACTGAAGCTTTCTTT.

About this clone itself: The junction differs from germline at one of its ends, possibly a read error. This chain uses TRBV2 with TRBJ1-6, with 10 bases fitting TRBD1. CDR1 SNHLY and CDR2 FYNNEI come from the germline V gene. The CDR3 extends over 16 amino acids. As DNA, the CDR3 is TGTGCCAGCATTCCGACAGGGGGCTCCGATAATTCACCCCTCCACTTT. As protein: CASIPTGGSDNSPLHF.

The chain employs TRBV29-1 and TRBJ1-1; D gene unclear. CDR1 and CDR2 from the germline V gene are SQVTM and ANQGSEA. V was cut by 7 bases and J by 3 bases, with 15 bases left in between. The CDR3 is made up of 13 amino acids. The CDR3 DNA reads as TGCAGCGCCGCTGAAATGGGAGACACTGAAGCTTTCTTT. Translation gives CSAAEMGDTEAFF.

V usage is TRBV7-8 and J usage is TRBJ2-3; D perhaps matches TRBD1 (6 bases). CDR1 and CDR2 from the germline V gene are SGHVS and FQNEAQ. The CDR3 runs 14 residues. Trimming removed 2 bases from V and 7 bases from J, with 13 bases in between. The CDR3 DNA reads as TGTGCCAGCAGCTTACTGACAGGAGAGTATACGCAGTATTTT. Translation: CASSLLTGEYTQYF.

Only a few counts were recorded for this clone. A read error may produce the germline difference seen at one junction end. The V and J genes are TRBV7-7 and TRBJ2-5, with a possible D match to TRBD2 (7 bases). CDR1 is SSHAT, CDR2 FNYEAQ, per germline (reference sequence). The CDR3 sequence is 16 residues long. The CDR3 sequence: CASSSPNGGGRETQYF. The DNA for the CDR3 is TGTGCTAGCAGCTCCCCAAACGGGGGCGGGAGAGAGACCCAGTACTTC.

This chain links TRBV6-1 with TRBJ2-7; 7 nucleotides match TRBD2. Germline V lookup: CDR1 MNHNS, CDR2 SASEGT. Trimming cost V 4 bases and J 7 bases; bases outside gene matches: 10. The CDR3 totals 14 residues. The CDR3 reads CASSGGRAEMEQYF. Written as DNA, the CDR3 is TGTGCCAGCAGTGGTGGGAGGGCCGAAATGGAGCAGTACTTC.

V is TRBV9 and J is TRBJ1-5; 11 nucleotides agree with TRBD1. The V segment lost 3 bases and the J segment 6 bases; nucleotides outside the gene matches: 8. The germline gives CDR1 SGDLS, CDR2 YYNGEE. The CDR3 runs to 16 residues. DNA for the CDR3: TGTGCCAGCAGCGCTCACGGGACAGGGGGGGTTCAGCCCCAGCATTTT. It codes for CASSAHGTGGVQPQHF. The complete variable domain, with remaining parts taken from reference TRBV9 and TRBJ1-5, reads DSGVTQTPKHLITATGQRVTLRCSPRSGDLSVYWYQQSLDQGLQFLIQYYNGEERAKGNILERFSAQQFPDLHSELNLSSLELGDSALYFCASSAHGTGGVQPQHFGDGTRLSIL.

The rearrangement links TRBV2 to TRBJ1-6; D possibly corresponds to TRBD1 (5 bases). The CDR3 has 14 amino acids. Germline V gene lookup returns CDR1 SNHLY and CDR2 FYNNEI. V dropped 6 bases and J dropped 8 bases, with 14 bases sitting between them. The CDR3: CASRHSGEDSPLHF. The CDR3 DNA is TGTGCCAGCAGACATTCGGGGGAAGATTCACCCCTCCACTTT.

The CDR3 sequence: CASSPPGHLGGELFF. In nucleotides, the CDR3 is TGTGCCAGTAGTCCACCGGGTCACCTTGGCGGGGAGCTGTTTTTT. The chain recombines TRBV19 with TRBJ2-2; D unclear. Trimming cost V 5 bases and J 7 bases, with 17 bases left between them. Looked up from germline, CDR1 is LNHDA and CDR2 is SQIVND (reference sequence). CDR3 length equals 15 residues.